What follows are 11 T cell receptor beta chains derived from one specimen sequenced in a study of identical twins. TCRdb recomputed calls from the 5' RACE reads with MiXCR, one row per CDR3 protein. The sample holds 1.5 million to 2 million distinct CDR3 sequences, about 31% seen once. Sequencing was performed on cord blood. These TCRs come from a newborn girl in good health.

This clonotype was counted only a few times. V usage is TRBV10-3 and J usage is TRBJ1-2; perhaps TRBD1 as D (6 bases). Per the germline V gene, CDR1 is ENHRY and CDR2 is SYGVKD. This CDR3 contains 15 residues. Trimming cost V 2 bases and J 5 bases, with 15 bases left between them. The CDR3, as DNA: TGTGCCATCAGTGAGGGACAGAAAGAAGGGTATGGCTACACCTTC. Its protein product is CAISEGQKEGYGYTF.

The J gene is TRBJ2-1, the V gene TRBV18; 9 bases line up with TRBD2. With 1 base clipped from V and 2 bases from J, the junction kept 9 bases outside the gene matches. Germline V gene sequence: CDR1 KGHSH, CDR2 LQKENI. The CDR3 runs to 18 residues. CDR3: CASSPQLSRTSAYNEQFF. CDR3 in DNA: TGTGCCAGCTCACCACAATTATCCCGGACTAGCGCCTACAATGAGCAGTTCTTC. The entire variable domain, with the rest obtained from reference TRBV18 and TRBJ2-1, is as follows: NAGVMQNPRHLVRRRGQEARLRCSPMKGHSHVYWYRQLPEEGLKFMVYLQKENIIDESGMPKERFSAEFPKEGPSILRIQQVVRGDSAAYFCASSPQLSRTSAYNEQFFGPGTRLTVL.

This clonotype was observed a handful of times. DNA of the CDR3: TGCGCCAGCAGCCCCACGGCTTCGTATCCGGTCGGAGAGTACTTC. It yields the protein CASSPTASYPVGEYF. V is TRBV5-1 and J is TRBJ2-7; D gene ambiguous. The CDR3 is made up of 15 amino acids. V was pared by 4 bases and J by 11 bases, with 25 bases between. The germline CDR1 and CDR2 sequences are SGHRS and YFSETQ.

V usage is TRBV12-3 or TRBV12-4 and J usage is TRBJ2-7; the D gene is possibly TRBD2 (5 bases). CDR3 length: 13 residues. V was clipped by 4 bases and J by 6 bases, with 13 bases between them. The CDR3 DNA is TGTGCCAGCAGTTCCGGACTGACGGGCGAGCAGTACTTC. Its protein is CASSSGLTGEQYF.

The chain links TRBV20-1 to TRBJ1-5, with a tentative D call TRBD1 (6 bases). The CDR3 contains 18 residues. Per germline, CDR1 DFQATT and CDR2 SNEGSKA (reference sequence). Trimming stripped 3 bases from V and 2 bases from J, with 23 bases between. This CDR3 reads CSASPPRGISGRNQPQHF. CDR3 bases: TGCAGTGCTAGCCCCCCCAGGGGAATATCGGGTCGCAATCAGCCCCAGCATTTT.

V gene TRBV7-2 combines with J gene TRBJ2-1; 9 nucleotides line up with TRBD2. The CDR3 is made up of 17 amino acids. The V gene end was trimmed by 5 bases and the J gene end by 0 bases; junction bases not matched to a gene: 8. Germline V gene sequence: CDR1 SGHTA, CDR2 FQGNSA. The CDR3 region is CASSTRTSANSYNEQFF. For the CDR3, the DNA is TGTGCCAGCAGCACGCGGACTAGCGCAAACTCCTACAATGAGCAGTTCTTC.

This clonotype appeared a few times. This rearrangement joins TRBV10-2 to TRBJ1-6; the match to TRBD1 covers 7 bases. The CDR3 loop spans 17 amino acids. Trimming removed 4 bases from V and 8 bases from J; junction bases left unmatched: 14. Germline CDR1 WSHSY, CDR2 SAAADI. The CDR3 reads CASSAYRQGLGYSPLHF. In DNA form, the CDR3 reads TGCGCCAGCAGTGCCTACCGACAGGGATTGGGTTATTCACCCCTCCACTTT.

Turning to this clonotype: A far larger clone differs by one base, so this is likely a read error. The rearrangement joins TRBV28 to TRBJ2-7; TRBD2 aligns across 11 bases. CDR1 is MDHEN and CDR2 is SYDVKM in the germline V gene. This CDR3 region has 15 residues. V lost 5 bases and J lost 6; bases outside the gene matches: 9. The CDR3, as DNA: TGTGCCAGCAGTCCCGGGACTAGCGGAACCTGCGAGCAGTACTTC. It is translated as CASSPGTSGTCEQYF.

About this clonotype itself: One junction end disagrees with the germline gene, perhaps due to a read error. The chain links TRBV7-2 to TRBJ2-1; D gene uncertain. Germline V CDR1 and CDR2: SGHTA, FQGNSA. The length of the CDR3 is 15 residues. The CDR3 sequence is CASSFGIRSSNEQFF. As DNA, the CDR3 is TGTGCCAGCAGCTTCGGAATAAGATCCTCCAATGAGCAGTTCTTC.

This clonotype was seen at least ten times. This chain uses TRBV29-1 with TRBJ2-5; D may be TRBD1 or TRBD2 (6 bases each). In germline, CDR1 is SQVTM, CDR2 ANQGSEA. The CDR3 has 17 residues. Trimming cost V 6 bases and J 3 bases, with 26 bases left between them. In DNA, the CDR3 is TGCAGCGTGACAGGACCTGTAATTGTATCGGGGGAAGAGACCCAGTACTTC. Protein: CSVTGPVIVSGEETQYF.

The J gene is TRBJ2-1, the V gene TRBV6-2 or TRBV6-3; the D is unclear. The J call is doubtful: the DNA matches TRBJ2-7 better. Germline CDR1 and CDR2: MNHEY and SVGEGT. The CDR3 extends over 13 amino acids. The CDR3 sequence is CASSWASYNEQYF. CDR3 sequence (DNA): TGTGCCAGCAGTTGGGCCTCCTACAATGAGCAGTACTTC.